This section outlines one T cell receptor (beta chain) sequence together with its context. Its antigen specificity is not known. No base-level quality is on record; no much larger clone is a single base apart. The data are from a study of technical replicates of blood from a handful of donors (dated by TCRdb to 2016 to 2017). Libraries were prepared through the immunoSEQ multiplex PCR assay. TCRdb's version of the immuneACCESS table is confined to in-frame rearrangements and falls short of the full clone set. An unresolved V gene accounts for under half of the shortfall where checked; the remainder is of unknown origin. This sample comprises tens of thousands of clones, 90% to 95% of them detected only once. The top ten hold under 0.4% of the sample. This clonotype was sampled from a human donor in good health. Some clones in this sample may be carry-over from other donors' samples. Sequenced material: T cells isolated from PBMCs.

The CDR3 sequence is CASSTPRGEVVNEQFF. The DNA sequence reads TGTGCCAGCAGCACTCCGCGAGGCGAGGTGGTGAATGAGCAGTTCTTC. The chain joins TRBV7-9 to TRBJ2-1, with the identity of the D gene unclear. V is cut by 5 bases and J by 7 bases, and the space between the germline ends is 21 bases. The CDR3, cysteine through phenylalanine, is 16 amino acids long. Only CDR3 DNA remains: 48 bases, in frame from the first base. CDR1 and CDR2 are read off the germline V gene (reference sequence) as SEHNR and FQNEAQ.